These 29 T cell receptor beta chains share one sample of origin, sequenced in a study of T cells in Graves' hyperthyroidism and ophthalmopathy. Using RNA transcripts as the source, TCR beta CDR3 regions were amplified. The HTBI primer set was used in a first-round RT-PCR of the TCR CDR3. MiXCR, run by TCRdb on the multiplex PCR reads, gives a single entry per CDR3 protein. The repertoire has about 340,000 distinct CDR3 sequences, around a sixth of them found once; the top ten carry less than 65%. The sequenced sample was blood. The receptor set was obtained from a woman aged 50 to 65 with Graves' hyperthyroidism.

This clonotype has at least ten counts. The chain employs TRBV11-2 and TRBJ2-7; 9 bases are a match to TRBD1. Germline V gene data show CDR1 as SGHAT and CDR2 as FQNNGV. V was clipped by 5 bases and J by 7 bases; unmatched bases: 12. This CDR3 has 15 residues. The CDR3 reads CASSPRTGDGVEQYF. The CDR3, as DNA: TGTGCCAGCAGCCCCCGGACAGGGGACGGAGTTGAGCAGTACTTC.

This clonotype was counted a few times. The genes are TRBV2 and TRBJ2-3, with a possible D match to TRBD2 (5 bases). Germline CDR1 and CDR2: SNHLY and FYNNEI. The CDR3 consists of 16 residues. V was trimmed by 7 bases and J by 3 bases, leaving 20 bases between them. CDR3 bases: TGTGCCAGCACATCAGTGTACGGGGTTGGGACAGATACGCAGTATTTT. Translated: CASTSVYGVGTDTQYF.

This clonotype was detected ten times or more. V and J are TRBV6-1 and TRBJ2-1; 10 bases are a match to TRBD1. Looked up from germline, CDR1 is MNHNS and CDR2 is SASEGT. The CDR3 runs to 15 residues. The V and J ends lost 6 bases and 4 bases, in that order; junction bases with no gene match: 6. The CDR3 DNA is TGTGCCAGCAGCCCAGGACAGGGGGAATACAATGAGCAGTTCTTC. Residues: CASSPGQGEYNEQFF.

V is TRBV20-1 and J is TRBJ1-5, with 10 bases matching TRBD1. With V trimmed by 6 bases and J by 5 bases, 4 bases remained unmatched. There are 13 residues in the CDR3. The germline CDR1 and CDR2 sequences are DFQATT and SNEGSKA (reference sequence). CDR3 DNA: TGCAGTGCCGCTGGACAGGGGGATCAGCCCCAGCATTTT. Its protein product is CSAAGQGDQPQHF.

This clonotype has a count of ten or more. Written as DNA, the CDR3 is TGTGCCAGCAGCTCCCAGGGAGTGGTCACCGGGGAGCTGTTTTTT. Translated: CASSSQGVVTGELFF. The rearrangement joins TRBV11-3 to TRBJ2-2, with D possibly called TRBD1 or TRBD2 (5 bases each). With 4 bases removed from V and 4 bases from J, the gap between germline ends came to 13 bases. This CDR3 region has 15 residues. The V gene's germline CDR1 is SGHNT and CDR2 YENEEA.

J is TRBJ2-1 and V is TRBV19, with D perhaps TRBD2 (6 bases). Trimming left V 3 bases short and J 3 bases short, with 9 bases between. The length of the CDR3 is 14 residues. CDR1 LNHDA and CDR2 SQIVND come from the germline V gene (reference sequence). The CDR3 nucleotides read TGTGCCAGTAGTATTGGGACTTACTACAATGAGCAGTTCTTC. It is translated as CASSIGTYYNEQFF.

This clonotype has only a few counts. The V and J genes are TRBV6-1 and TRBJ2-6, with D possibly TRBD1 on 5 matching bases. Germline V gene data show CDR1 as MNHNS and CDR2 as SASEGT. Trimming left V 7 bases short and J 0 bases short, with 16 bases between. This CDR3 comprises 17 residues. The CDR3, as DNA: TGTGCCAGCACTCCCCAAGGGGTTAGCTCTGGGGCCAACGTCCTGACTTTC. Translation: CASTPQGVSSGANVLTF.

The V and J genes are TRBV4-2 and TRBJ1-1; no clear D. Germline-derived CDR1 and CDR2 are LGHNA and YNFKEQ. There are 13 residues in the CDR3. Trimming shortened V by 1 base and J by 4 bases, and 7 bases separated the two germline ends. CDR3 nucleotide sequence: TGTGCCAGCAGCCAAGTGGGATTCACTGAAGCTTTCTTT. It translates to CASSQVGFTEAFF.

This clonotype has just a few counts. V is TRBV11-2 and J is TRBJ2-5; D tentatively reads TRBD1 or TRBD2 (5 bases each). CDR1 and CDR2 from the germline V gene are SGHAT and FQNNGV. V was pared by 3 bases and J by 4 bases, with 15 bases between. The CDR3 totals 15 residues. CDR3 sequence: CASSFGTAGAETQYF. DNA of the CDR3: TGTGCCAGCAGCTTTGGAACTGCCGGGGCAGAGACCCAGTACTTC.

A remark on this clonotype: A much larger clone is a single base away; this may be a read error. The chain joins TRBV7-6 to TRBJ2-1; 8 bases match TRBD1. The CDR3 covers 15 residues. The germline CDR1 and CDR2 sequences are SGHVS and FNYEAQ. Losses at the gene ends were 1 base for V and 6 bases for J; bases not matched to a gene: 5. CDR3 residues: CASSLEGQDFNEQFF. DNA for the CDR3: TGTGCCAGCAGCTTAGAGGGACAGGACTTCAATGAGCAGTTCTTC.

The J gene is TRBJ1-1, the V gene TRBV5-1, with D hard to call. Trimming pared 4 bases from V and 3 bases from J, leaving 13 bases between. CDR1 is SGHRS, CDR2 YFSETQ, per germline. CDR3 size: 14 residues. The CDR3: CASSEDALDTEAFF. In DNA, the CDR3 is TGCGCCAGCAGCGAAGATGCGCTGGACACTGAAGCTTTCTTT.

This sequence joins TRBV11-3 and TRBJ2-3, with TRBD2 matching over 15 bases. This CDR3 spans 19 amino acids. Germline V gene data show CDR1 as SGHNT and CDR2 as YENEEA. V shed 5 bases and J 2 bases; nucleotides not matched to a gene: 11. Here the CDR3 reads CASSPWTSGRAEFTDTQYF. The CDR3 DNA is TGTGCCAGCAGCCCGTGGACTAGCGGGAGGGCCGAATTCACAGATACGCAGTATTTT. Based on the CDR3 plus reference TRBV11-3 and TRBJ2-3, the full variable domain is EAGVVQSPRYKIIEKKQPVAFWCNPISGHNTLYWYLQNLGQGPELLIRYENEEAVDDSQLPKDRFSAERLKGVDSTLKIQPAELGDSAVYLCASSPWTSGRAEFTDTQYFGPGTRLTVL.

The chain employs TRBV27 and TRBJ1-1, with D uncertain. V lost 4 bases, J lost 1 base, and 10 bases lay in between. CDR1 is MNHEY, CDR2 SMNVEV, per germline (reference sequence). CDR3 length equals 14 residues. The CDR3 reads CASSYLPGNTEAFF. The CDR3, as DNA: TGTGCCAGCAGTTATCTACCCGGGAACACTGAAGCTTTCTTT.

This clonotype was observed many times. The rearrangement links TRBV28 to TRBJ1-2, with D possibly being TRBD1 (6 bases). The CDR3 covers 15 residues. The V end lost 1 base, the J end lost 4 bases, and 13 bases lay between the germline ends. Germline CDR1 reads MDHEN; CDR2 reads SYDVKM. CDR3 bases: TGTGCCAGCAGTTTATTACCCGGACAGTCCTATGGCTACACCTTC. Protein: CASSLLPGQSYGYTF.

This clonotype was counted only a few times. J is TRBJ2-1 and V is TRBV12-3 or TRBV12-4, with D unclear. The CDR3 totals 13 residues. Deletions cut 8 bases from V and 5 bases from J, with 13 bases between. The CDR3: CASQPRYNNEQFF. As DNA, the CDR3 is TGTGCCAGCCAGCCACGATACAACAATGAGCAGTTCTTC.

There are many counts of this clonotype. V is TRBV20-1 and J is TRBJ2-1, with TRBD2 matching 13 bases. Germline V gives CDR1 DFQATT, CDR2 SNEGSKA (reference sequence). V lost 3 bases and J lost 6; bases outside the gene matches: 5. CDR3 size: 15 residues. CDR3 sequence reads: CSARAGTSGTNEQFF. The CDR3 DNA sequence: TGCAGTGCTAGGGCCGGGACTAGCGGGACCAATGAGCAGTTCTTC.

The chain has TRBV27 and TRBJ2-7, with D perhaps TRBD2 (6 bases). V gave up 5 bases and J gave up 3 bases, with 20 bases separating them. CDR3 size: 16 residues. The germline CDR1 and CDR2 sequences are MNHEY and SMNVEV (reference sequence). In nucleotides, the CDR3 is TGTGCCAGCAGTGCGGGACCGACTGTCGGATTCTACGAGCAGTACTTC. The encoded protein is CASSAGPTVGFYEQYF.

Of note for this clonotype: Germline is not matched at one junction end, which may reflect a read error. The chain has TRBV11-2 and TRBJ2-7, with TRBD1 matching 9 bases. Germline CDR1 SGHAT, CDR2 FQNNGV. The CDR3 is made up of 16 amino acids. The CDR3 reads CASSQSGTGTFYEQYF. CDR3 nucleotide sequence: TGCGCCAGCAGCCAGTCCGGGACAGGGACCTTCTACGAGCAGTACTTC.

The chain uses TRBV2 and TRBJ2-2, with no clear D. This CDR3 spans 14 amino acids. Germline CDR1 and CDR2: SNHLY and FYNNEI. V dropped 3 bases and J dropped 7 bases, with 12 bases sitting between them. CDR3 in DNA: TGTGCCAGCAGTGACCCCCTTCAAGTCGGGGAGCTGTTTTTT. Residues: CASSDPLQVGELFF.

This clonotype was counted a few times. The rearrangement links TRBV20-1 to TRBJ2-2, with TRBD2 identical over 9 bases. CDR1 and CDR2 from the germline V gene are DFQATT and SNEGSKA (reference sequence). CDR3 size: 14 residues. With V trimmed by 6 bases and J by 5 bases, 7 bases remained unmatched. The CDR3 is CSAPASGKTGELFF. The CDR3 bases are TGCAGTGCCCCGGCTAGCGGGAAGACCGGGGAGCTGTTTTTT.

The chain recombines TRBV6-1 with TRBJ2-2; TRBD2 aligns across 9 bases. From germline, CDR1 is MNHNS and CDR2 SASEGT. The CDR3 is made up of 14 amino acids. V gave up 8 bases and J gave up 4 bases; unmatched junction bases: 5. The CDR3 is CASGGGDVTGELFF. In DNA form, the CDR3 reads TGTGCCAGCGGCGGGGGGGACGTCACCGGGGAGCTGTTTTTT.

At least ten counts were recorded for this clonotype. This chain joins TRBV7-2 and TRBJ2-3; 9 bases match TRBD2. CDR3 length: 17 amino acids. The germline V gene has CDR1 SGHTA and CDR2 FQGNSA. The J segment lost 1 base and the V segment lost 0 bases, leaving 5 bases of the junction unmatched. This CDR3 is CASSLAVRGGGTDTQYF. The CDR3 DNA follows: TGTGCCAGCAGCTTAGCGGTGCGCGGGGGGGGCACAGATACGCAGTATTTT.

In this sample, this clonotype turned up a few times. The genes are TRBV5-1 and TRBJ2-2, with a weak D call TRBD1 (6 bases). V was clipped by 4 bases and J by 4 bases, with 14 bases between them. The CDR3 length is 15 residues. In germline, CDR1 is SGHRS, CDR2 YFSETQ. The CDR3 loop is CASSATGQPTGELFF. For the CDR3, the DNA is TGCGCCAGCAGCGCTACGGGACAACCCACCGGGGAGCTGTTTTTT.

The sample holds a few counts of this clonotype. DNA of the CDR3: TGTGCCAGCAGCTTGAATCCCGAGGGCTACACCTTC. Protein product: CASSLNPEGYTF. The chain combines TRBV5-4 with TRBJ1-2; D gene uncertain. Germline assignment: CDR1 SGHNT and CDR2 YYREEE (reference sequence). This CDR3 comprises 12 residues. Trimming pared 1 base from V and 8 bases from J, leaving 9 bases between.

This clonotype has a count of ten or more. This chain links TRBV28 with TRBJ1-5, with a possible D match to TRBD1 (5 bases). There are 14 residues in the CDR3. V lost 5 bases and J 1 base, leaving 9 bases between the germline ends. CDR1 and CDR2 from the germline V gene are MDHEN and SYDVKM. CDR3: CASSPGISNQPQHF. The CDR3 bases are TGTGCCAGCAGTCCAGGGATCAGCAATCAGCCCCAGCATTTT.

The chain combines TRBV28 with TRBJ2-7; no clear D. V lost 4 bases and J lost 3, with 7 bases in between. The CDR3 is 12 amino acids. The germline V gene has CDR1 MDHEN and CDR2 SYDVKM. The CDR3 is CASSYSIYEQYF. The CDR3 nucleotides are TGTGCCAGCAGTTACAGTATCTACGAGCAGTACTTC.

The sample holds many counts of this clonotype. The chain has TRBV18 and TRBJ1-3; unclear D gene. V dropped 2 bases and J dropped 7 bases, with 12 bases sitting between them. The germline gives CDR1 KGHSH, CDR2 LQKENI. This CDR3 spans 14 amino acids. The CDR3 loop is CASSPNAIGNTIYF. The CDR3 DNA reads TGTGCCAGCTCACCAAACGCCATAGGGAACACCATATATTTT.

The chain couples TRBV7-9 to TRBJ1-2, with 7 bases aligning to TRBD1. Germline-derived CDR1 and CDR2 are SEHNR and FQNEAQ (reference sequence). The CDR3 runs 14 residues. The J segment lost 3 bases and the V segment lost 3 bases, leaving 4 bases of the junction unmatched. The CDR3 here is CASSFGTAYYGYTF. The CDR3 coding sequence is TGTGCCAGCAGCTTTGGGACAGCATACTATGGCTACACCTTC.

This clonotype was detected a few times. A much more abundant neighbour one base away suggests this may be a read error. CDR3 protein: CACFSSYNSPLHF. CDR3 sequence (DNA): TGTGCCTGCTTTAGCTCCTATAATTCACCCCTCCACTTT. The chain links TRBV30 to TRBJ1-6; no reliable D call. The CDR3 contains 13 residues. V was cut by 6 bases and J by 0 bases, with 6 bases left in between. CDR1 and CDR2 from the germline V gene are GTSNPN and SVGIG (reference sequence).